One sample yielded the 2 T cell receptor beta chains listed below, sequenced in a study of blood T cell repertoires in COVID-19. Measured with immunoSEQ multiplex PCR; TCRdb has only the in-frame clones, and not every one. The table shows about 360,000 clones, with 80% to 90% occurring only once. The sample was peripheral blood. These receptors were obtained from a woman aged 60-75 years with COVID-19, enrolled during active disease.

The chain links TRBV10-3 to TRBJ1-1, with D possibly TRBD1 on 5 matching bases. Trimming stripped 4 bases from V and 3 bases from J, with 12 bases between. The CDR3 length is 14 residues. The germline V gene has CDR1 ENHRY and CDR2 SYGVKD. The CDR3 DNA follows: TGTGCCATCAGTGTCACCCGGGGGGACACTGAAGCTTTCTTT. Protein sequence: CAISVTRGDTEAFF.

V and J are TRBV4-1 and TRBJ2-7; TRBD2 matches at 15 bases. This CDR3 is 16 amino acids long. V lost 4 bases to trimming and J lost 4 bases; unmatched junction nucleotides: 5. CDR1 is MGHRA, CDR2 YSYEKL, per germline. The CDR3 sequence: CASSPGTSGGLYEQYF. The CDR3 DNA sequence: TGCGCCAGCAGCCCAGGGACTAGCGGGGGGTTGTACGAGCAGTACTTC.